Sequencing of this T cell receptor (beta chain) was carried out in a study of T cell responses to AZD1222 COVID-19 vaccine. Study conclusions and caveats: CD4 TCRs linked to vaccination spanned spike, dominating at 160-218 and 743-854. White British people made up most donors, females outnumbered males, and clonal diversity was possibly underestimated. Among those given AZD1222, only five or six were seropositive at baseline.

Only in-frame clones appear in the TCRdb table, and some are missing; sequencing was by immunoSEQ multiplex PCR. The sample yields fewer than 95,000 clones, around 87% seen once. Germline V gene data show CDR1 as SGHNT and CDR2 as YENEEA. The CDR3 consists of 14 residues. Trimming at V came to 6 bases and at J to 9 bases, leaving 10 bases not matched to a gene. Worth noting for this clone: The antigen is undetermined.

The clonotype comes from an adult in good health. V usage is TRBV11-3 and J usage is TRBJ2-1; 8 nucleotides line up with TRBD2. The source material was peripheral blood, sampled on day 0 of AZD1222 vaccination. The CDR3 DNA reads as TGTGCCAGCAGAGACCGAGCGGGAGAGGGTGAGCAGTTCTTC. Translating it yields CASRDRAGEGEQFF.